This T cell receptor beta chain appears in the sequencing data of a study of cytomegalovirus exposure and HLA in healthy donors. Whole-study context: The 90 to 150 validation repertoires used the same platform as the 666 first-cohort repertoires, a later analysis reported. Overall study results and limits: Reports credit the classifier with highly specific, highly sensitive diagnosis of cytomegalovirus status. The listing of fewer than 200 TCR beta chains classed them as cytomegalovirus-associated. Under in vitro conditions, a few CMV-associated chains were confirmed as specific for CMV antigens.

The CDR3 extends over 16 amino acids. With 3 bases removed from V and 0 bases from J, the gap between germline ends came to 12 bases. Germline V gene lookup returns CDR1 SNHLY and CDR2 FYNNEI. This table comes from immunoSEQ multiplex PCR, and its TCRdb copy is limited to in-frame clones, with some not included. The data show about 150,000 clones, 85% to 90% seen once. Worth noting for this clone: Its matching antigen is unknown.

This sequence joins TRBV2 and TRBJ1-5; D perhaps matches TRBD1 (5 bases). The sequenced material came from PBMCs. This TCR came from a human donor in good health. This CDR3 reads CASSDMVGDSNQPQHF. DNA for the CDR3: TGTGCCAGCAGTGATATGGTAGGGGATAGCAATCAGCCCCAGCATTTT.